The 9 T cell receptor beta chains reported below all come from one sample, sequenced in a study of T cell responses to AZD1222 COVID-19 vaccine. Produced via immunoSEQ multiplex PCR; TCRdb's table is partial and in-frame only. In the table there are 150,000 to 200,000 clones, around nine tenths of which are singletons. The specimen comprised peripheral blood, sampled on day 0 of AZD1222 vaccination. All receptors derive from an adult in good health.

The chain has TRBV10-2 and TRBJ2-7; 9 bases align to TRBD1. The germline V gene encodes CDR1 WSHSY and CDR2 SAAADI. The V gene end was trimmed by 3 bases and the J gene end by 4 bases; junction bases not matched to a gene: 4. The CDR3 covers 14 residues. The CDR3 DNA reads TGCGCCAGCAGTGACGAACAGGGGGCATACGAGCAGTACTTC. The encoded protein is CASSDEQGAYEQYF.

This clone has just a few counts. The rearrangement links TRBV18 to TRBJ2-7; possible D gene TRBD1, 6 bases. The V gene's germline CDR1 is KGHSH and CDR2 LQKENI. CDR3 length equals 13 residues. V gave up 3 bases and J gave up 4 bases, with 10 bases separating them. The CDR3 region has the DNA TGTGCCAGCTCACCTGCGCAGGGGTACGAGCAGTACTTC. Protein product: CASSPAQGYEQYF.

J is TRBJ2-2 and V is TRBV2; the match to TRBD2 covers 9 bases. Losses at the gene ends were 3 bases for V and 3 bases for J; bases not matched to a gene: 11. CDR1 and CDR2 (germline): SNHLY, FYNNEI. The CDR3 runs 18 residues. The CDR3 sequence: CASSDVASGVLDTGELFF. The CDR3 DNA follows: TGTGCCAGCAGTGATGTGGCTAGCGGGGTATTGGACACCGGGGAGCTGTTTTTT.

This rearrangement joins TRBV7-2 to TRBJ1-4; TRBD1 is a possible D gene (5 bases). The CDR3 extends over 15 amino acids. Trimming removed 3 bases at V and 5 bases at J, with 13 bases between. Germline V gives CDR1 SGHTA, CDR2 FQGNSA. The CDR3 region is CASSLTGTENEKLFF. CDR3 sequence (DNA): TGTGCCAGCAGCTTGACCGGGACGGAGAATGAAAAACTGTTTTTT. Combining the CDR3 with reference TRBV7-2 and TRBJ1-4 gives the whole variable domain GAGVSQSPSNKVTEKGKDVELRCDPISGHTALYWYRQSLGQGLEFLIYFQGNSAPDKSGLPSDRFSAERTGGSVSTLTIQRTQQEDSAVYLCASSLTGTENEKLFFGSGTQLSVL.

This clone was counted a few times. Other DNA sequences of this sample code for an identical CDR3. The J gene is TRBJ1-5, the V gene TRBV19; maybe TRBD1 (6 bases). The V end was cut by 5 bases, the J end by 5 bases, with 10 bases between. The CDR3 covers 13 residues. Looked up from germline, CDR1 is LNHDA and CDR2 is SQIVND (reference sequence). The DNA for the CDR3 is TGTGCCAGTAGTTCCGGGGGGCATCAGCCCCAGCATTTT. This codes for CASSSGGHQPQHF.

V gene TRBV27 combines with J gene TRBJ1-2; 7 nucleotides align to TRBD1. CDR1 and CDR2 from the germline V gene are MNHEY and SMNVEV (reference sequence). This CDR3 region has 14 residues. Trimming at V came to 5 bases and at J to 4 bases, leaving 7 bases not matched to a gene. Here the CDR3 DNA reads TGTGCCAGCAGTCCCGGACGACAGGGCTATGGCTACACCTTC. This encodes CASSPGRQGYGYTF.

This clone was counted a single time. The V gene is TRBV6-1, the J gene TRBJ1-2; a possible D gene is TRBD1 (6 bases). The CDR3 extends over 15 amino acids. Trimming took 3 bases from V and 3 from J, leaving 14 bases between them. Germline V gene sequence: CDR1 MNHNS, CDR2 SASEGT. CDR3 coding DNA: TGTGCCAGCAGTGATGGGGTACAGGGCTACTATGGCTACACCTTC. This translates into CASSDGVQGYYGYTF.

The chain's CDR3 is CASSPSTGGAAEQYF. CDR3 sequence (DNA): TGTGCCAGCAGCCCCTCGACAGGGGGCGCGGCCGAGCAGTACTTC. V usage is TRBV6-5 and J usage is TRBJ2-7, with 10 bases that match TRBD1. Germline lookup yields CDR1 MNHEY and CDR2 SVGAGI. The CDR3 is 15 amino acids. The V gene end was trimmed by 6 bases and the J gene end by 6 bases; junction bases not matched to a gene: 11.

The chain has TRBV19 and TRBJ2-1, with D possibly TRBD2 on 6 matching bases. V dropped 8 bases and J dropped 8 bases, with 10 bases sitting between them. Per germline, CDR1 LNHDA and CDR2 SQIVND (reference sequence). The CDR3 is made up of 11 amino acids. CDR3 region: CASRGTDEQFF. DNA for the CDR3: TGTGCCAGTCGGGGGACCGATGAGCAGTTCTTC.